Included here is one T cell receptor (beta chain) sequence, with context. The data are from a study of blood T cell repertoires in COVID-19. Study overall: There were acute and convalescent COVID-19 samples, and they came from the United States, Italy and Spain. Sample material is recorded as cDNA or gDNA derived from T cells, B-cell-depleted T cells, or PBMCs.

Methods used by the authors: Nucleated cell counts were estimated from reference gene primer amplification. Data came from immunoSEQ multiplex PCR; TCRdb stores just in-frame clones and leaves some out. V and J calls and clone size follow that table, whereas D and trimming were derived from the DNA. The sample lists more than 95,000 clones, about 90% seen once, with approximately 3.7% in the top ten. In germline, CDR1 is ENHRY, CDR2 SYGVKD. Trimming shortened V by 0 bases and J by 4 bases, and 7 bases separated the two germline ends. The CDR3 sequence is 14 residues long. The sample comprised peripheral blood. This chain links TRBV10-3 with TRBJ1-5; no reliable D call. The clonotype originates from a human donor in a cohort sampled during active COVID-19. CDR3 in DNA: TGTGCCATCAGTGAGTCGGCCCAAAATCAGCCCCAGCATTTT. Translation: CAISESAQNQPQHF.